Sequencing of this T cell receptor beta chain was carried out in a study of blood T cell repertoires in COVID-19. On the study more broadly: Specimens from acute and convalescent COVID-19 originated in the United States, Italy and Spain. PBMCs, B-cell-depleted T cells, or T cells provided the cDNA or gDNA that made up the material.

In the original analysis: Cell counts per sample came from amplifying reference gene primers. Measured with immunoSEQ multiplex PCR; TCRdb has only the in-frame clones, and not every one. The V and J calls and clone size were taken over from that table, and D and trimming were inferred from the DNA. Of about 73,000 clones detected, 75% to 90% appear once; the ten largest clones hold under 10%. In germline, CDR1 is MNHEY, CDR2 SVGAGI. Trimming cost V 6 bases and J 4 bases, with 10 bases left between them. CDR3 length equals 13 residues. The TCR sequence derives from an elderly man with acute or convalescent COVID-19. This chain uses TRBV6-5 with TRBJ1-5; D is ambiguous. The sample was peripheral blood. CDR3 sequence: CASSRELNQPQHF. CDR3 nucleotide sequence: TGTGCCAGCAGCCGTGAACTTAATCAGCCCCAGCATTTT.